The entry below gives a single TCR beta chain sequence along with its context. Its antigen is still unknown. The data originate from a study of shared clonotypes between healthy human individuals. Findings of the study overall: The four-donor shared clonotypes exceeded non-shared clonotypes in generation probability, with non-shared ones scoring lower. Around 5% was the fraction of naive CD4 clonotypes found shared across a few donors. Naive subsets, compared against memory subsets, generally had larger estimated richness values.

All donors were healthy HIV-negative adults lacking recent acute infections or vaccinations. Using immunoSEQ multiplex PCR, the repertoire was profiled, and TCRdb retains in-frame clones only, with some absent. The table lists around 990,000 clones, approximately 80% of them singletons. V lost 3 bases to trimming and J lost 1 base, with 13 bases between them. Germline V gives CDR1 SGHRS, CDR2 YFSETQ. CDR3 length: 16 residues. The rearrangement joins TRBV5-1 to TRBJ2-2; D ambiguous. The source of this sequence is a man between 18 and 29 years old in good health. Some clones in this sample may be carry-over from other donors' samples. Source material: memory CD4+ T cells from PBMCs. Subset meaning: CD45RA-negative fraction. The CDR3 sequence: CASSSYAHRNTGELFF. CDR3 in DNA: TGCGCCAGCAGCTCGTATGCCCACAGGAACACCGGGGAGCTGTTTTTT.